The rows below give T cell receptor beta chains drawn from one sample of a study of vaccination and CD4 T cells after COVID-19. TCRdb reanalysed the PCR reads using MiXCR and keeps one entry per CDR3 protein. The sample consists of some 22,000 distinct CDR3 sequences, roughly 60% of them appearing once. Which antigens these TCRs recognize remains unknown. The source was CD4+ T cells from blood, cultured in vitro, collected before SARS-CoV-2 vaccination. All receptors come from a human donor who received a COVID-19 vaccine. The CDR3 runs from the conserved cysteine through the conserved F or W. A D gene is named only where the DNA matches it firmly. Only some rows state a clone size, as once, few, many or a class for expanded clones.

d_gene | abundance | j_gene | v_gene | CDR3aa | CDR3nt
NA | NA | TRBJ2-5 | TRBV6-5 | CASSYGASAQETQYF | TGTGCCAGCAGTTACGGCGCGAGCGCCCAAGAGACCCAGTACTTC
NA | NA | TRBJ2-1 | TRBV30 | CAWSRGLDEQFF | TGTGCCTGGAGTAGGGGCCTCGATGAGCAGTTCTTC
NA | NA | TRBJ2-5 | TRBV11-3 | CASSLLAQETQYF | TGTGCCAGCAGCTTACTAGCGCAAGAGACCCAGTACTTC
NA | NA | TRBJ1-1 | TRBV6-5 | CASSYSAPLGTEAFF | TGTGCCAGCAGTTACTCTGCCCCACTAGGGACTGAAGCTTTCTTT
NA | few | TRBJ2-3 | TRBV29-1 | CSVEAGTGTDTQYF | TGCAGCGTTGAAGCCGGGACGGGCACAGATACGCAGTATTTT
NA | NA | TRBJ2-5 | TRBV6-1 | CASREETQYF | TGTGCCAGCAGGGAAGAGACCCAGTACTTC
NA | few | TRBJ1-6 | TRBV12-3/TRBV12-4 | CASYLAGALHF | TGTGCCAGCTATTTAGCCGGAGCCCTCCACTTT
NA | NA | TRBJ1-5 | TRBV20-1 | CSARDRGYSNQPQHF | TGCAGTGCTAGAGATAGGGGGTATAGCAATCAGCCCCAGCATTTT
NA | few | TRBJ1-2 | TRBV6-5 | CASSYSVATEALGYTF | TGTGCCAGCAGTTACTCTGTTGCGACCGAGGCCTTGGGCTACACCTTC
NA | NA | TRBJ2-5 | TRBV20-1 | CSASIRGETQYF | TGCAGTGCTAGTATTCGGGGTGAGACCCAGTACTTC
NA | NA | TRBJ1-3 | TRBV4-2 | CASSQEPRGGRGNTIYF | TGTGCCAGCAGCCAAGAACCTCGAGGGGGGCGAGGAAACACCATATATTTT
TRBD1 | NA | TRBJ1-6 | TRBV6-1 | CASSPDRGGGPLHF | TGTGCCAGCAGTCCAGACAGGGGAGGAGGACCCCTCCACTTT
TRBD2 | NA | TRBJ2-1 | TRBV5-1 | CASSLAGGGAYNEQFF | TGCGCCAGCAGCTTGGCCGGCGGGGGAGCCTACAATGAGCAGTTCTTC
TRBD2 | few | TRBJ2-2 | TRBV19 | CASRRGTSGGATELFF | TGTGCCAGTAGAAGGGGCACTAGCGGGGGGGCGACGGAGCTGTTTTTT
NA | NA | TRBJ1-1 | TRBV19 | CASSIEPGKNTEAFF | TGTGCCAGTAGTATAGAACCAGGAAAGAACACTGAAGCTTTCTTT
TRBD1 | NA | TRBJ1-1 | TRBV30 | CAWKLGQAGTEAFF | TGTGCCTGGAAGTTAGGACAGGCGGGGACTGAAGCTTTCTTT
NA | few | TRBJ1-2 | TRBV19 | CASSASGAGMGNYGYTF | TGTGCCAGTAGTGCCTCCGGGGCAGGGATGGGTAACTATGGCTACACCTTC
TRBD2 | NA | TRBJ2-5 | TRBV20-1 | CSASSGTSKTQYF | TGCAGTGCTAGTTCCGGGACTAGCAAGACCCAGTACTTC
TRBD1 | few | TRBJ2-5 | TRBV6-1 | CASILLPDRLEEPQYF | TGTGCCAGCATCCTACTGCCGGACAGGCTCGAAGAGCCCCAGTACTTC
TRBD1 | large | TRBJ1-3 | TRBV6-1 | CASSEAWTGLSTIYF | TGTGCCAGCAGTGAAGCCTGGACAGGGCTGAGCACCATATATTTT
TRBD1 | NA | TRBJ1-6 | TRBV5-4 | CASSPGQDNSPLHF | TGTGCCAGCAGCCCTGGACAGGATAATTCACCCCTCCACTTT
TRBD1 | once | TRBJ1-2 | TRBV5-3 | CASSSEVQGLDGYTF | TGTGCCAGCAGCTCCGAAGTACAGGGGTTGGATGGCTACACCTTC
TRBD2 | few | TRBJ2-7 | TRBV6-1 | CASSGQWGGPMGGYEQYF | TGTGCCAGCAGTGGTCAATGGGGGGGACCCATGGGGGGCTACGAGCAGTACTTC
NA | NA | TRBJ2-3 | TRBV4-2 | CASSQGQDTYTDTQYF | TGTGCCAGCAGCCAAGGTCAGGATACCTACACAGATACGCAGTATTTT
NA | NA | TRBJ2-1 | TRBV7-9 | CASSLVNEQFF | TGTGCCAGCAGCTTAGTCAATGAGCAGTTCTTC
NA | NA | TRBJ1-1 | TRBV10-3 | CAISDSTLNTEAFF | TGTGCCATCAGTGACAGCACTCTGAACACTGAAGCTTTCTTT
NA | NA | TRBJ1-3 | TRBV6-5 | CASSYPDSGNTIYF | TGTGCCAGCAGTTACCCGGACAGCGGAAACACCATATATTTT
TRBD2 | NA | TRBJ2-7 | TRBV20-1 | CSARDQGTTYEQYF | TGCAGTGCTAGAGATCAAGGGACTACCTACGAGCAGTACTTC
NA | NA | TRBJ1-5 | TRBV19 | CASRPTGNQPQHF | TGTGCCAGTAGACCGACAGGCAATCAGCCCCAGCATTTT
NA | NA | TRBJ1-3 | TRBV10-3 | CAIRQTATSGNTIYF | TGTGCCATCAGGCAGACAGCAACCTCTGGAAACACCATATATTTT
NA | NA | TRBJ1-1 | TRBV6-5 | CASSYSSLGNTEAFF | TGTGCCAGCAGTTACTCGAGTCTGGGTAACACTGAAGCTTTCTTT
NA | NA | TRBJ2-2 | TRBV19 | CASSETGNTGELFF | TGTGCCAGTAGTGAGACAGGGAACACCGGGGAGCTGTTTTTT
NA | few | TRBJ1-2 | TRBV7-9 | CASSLGLGGDLGTF | TGTGCCAGCAGCCTCGGCCTGGGGGGGGACTTAGGCACCTTC
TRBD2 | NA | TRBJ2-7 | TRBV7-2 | CASSSLGAGGPREQYF | TGTGCCAGCAGCAGTCTCGGAGCGGGGGGGCCTCGCGAGCAGTACTTC
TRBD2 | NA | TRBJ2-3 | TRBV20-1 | CSARKTSGGPSTDTQYF | TGCAGTGCTAGAAAGACTAGCGGGGGCCCTAGCACAGATACGCAGTATTTT
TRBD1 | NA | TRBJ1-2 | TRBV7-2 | CASRPAGGGYGYTF | TGTGCCAGCAGGCCCGCAGGGGGCGGCTATGGCTACACCTTC
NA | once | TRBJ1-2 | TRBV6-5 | CASSYEGVAGGYTF | TGTGCCAGCAGTTACGAGGGAGTTGCGGGTGGCTACACCTTC
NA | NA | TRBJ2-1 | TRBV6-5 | CASSYGILNEQFF | TGTGCCAGCAGTTACGGGATCCTCAATGAGCAGTTCTTC
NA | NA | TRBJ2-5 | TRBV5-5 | CASSAGSPPLPGETQYF | TGTGCCAGCAGCGCGGGATCCCCGCCCTTGCCCGGAGAGACCCAGTACTTC
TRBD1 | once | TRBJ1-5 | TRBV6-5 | CASGYRGDSNQPQHF | TGTGCCAGCGGTTACAGGGGGGATAGCAATCAGCCCCAGCATTTT
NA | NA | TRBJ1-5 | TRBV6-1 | CASNQGSGNQPQHF | TGTGCCAGCAACCAGGGGAGCGGCAATCAGCCCCAGCATTTT
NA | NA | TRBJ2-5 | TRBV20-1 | CSASTIMSPKETQYF | TGCAGTGCTAGCACAATTATGTCCCCCAAGGAGACCCAGTACTTC
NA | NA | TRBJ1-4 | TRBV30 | CAWRRGMEEKLFF | TGTGCCTGGAGGCGGGGGATGGAGGAAAAACTGTTTTTT
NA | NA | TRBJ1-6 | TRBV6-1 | CASSPQGGGSPLHF | TGTGCCAGCAGCCCCCAGGGCGGGGGTTCACCCCTCCACTTT
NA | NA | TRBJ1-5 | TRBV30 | CAWSSSVNQPQHF | TGTGCCTGGAGTTCCAGCGTCAATCAGCCCCAGCATTTT
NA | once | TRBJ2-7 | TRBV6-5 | CASSYSGAYEQYF | TGTGCCAGCAGTTACTCGGGGGCCTACGAGCAGTACTTC
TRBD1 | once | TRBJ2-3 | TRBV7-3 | CASSLTGGSTDTQYF | TGTGCCAGCAGTTTGACAGGGGGTAGCACAGATACGCAGTATTTT
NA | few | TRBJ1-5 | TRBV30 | CACTQGLGQPQHF | TGTGCCTGTACTCAGGGCTTGGGTCAGCCCCAGCATTTT
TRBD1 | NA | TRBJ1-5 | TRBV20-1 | CSAVGTGGSNQPQHF | TGCAGTGCTGTGGGGACAGGGGGTAGCAATCAGCCCCAGCATTTT
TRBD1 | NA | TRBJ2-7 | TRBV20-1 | CSPQPRGRYEQYF | TGCAGTCCACAGCCTAGGGGGCGCTACGAGCAGTACTTC
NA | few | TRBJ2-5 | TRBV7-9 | CASSLELETQYF | TGTGCCAGCAGCTTAGAGCTAGAGACCCAGTACTTC
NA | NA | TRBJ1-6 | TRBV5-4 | CASSSEGNNSPLHF | TGTGCCAGCAGCTCGGAGGGCAACAATTCACCCCTCCACTTT
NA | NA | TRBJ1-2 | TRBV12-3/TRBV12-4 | CASSLAGGLVLGYGYTF | TGTGCCAGCAGTTTAGCCGGGGGTTTAGTGTTGGGCTATGGCTACACCTTC
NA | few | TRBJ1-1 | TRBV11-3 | CASSVNTEAFF | TGTGCCAGCTCGGTGAACACTGAAGCTTTCTTT
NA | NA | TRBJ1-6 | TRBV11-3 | CASSPDTGYVKNSPLHF | TGTGCCAGCAGCCCCGACACAGGGTATGTCAAGAATTCACCCCTCCACTTT
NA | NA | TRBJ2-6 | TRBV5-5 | CASSQVTGANVLTF | TGTGCCAGCAGTCAAGTTACTGGGGCCAACGTCCTGACTTTC
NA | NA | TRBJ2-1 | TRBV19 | CASSIAPLNGLSYNEQFF | TGTGCCAGTAGTATAGCACCCTTGAACGGGCTCTCCTACAATGAGCAGTTCTTC